This entry lists 17 T cell receptor beta chains sequenced from one sample in a study of blood T cells in healthy people across ages. Combining a sample-barcoded 5' primer with a J-beta primer mix, a second PCR ran for roughly 7 to 11 cycles. TCRdb re-called the 5' RACE reads with MiXCR, one entry per CDR3 protein. The sample carries about 620,000 distinct CDR3 sequences, around 52% recorded once. Input material: blood. The origin of the receptors is a woman of 80 years or more in good health.

This clonotype was seen repeatedly, ten times or more. The chain employs TRBV6-1 and TRBJ2-3; 11 bases line up with TRBD1. V was pared by 8 bases and J by 8 bases, with 9 bases of the junction left unmatched. The CDR3 has 14 residues. Germline lookup yields CDR1 MNHNS and CDR2 SASEGT. CDR3 residues: CASLWTGGRVTQYF. The CDR3 nucleotides are TGTGCCAGCCTCTGGACAGGGGGCCGGGTTACGCAGTATTTT.

This clonotype was counted many times. The J gene is TRBJ2-1, the V gene TRBV20-1, with TRBD2 matching over 14 bases. V lost 3 bases to trimming and J lost 4 bases; unmatched junction nucleotides: 8. Germline V gives CDR1 DFQATT, CDR2 SNEGSKA (reference sequence). The CDR3 is 17 amino acids. CDR3 in DNA: TGCAGTGCTAGGGCCGGGACTAGCGGGGGAGTTTACAATGAGCAGTTCTTC. This encodes CSARAGTSGGVYNEQFF.

This chain links TRBV20-1 with TRBJ1-1; possibly TRBD1 for D (6 bases). Trimming removed 1 base from V and 4 bases from J, with 13 bases in between. This CDR3 contains 14 residues. Germline CDR1 is DFQATT and CDR2 is SNEGSKA (reference sequence). DNA of the CDR3: TGCAGTGCTAGAGGTCAGAGGGGGAGCACTGAAGCTTTCTTT. It codes for CSARGQRGSTEAFF.

A remark on this clonotype: It may be a read error: a sequence one base away is much more abundant. Here the CDR3 omits its conserved ending phenylalanine or tryptophan, so a read error is the likely source. The chain couples TRBV12-3 or TRBV12-4 to TRBJ2-5; 9 bases align to TRBD1. Trimming at V came to 7 bases and at J to 4 bases, leaving 7 bases not matched to a gene. CDR3 length: 14 amino acids. The CDR3 region is CASKGTGRGETQYS. CDR3 bases: TGTGCCAGCAAGGGGACAGGGAGAGGAGAGACCCAGTACTCC.

V gene TRBV11-2 combines with J gene TRBJ2-1; D might be TRBD2 (5 bases). V was shortened by 6 bases and J by 5 bases, with 8 bases between the two germline ends. Germline CDR1 SGHAT, CDR2 FQNNGV. This CDR3 spans 12 amino acids. The CDR3 loop is CASRSGNNEQFF. CDR3 nucleotides: TGTGCCAGCAGATCGGGGAACAATGAGCAGTTCTTC. The complete variable domain, with remaining parts taken from reference TRBV11-2 and TRBJ2-1, reads EAGVAQSPRYKIIEKRQSVAFWCNPISGHATLYWYQQILGQGPKLLIQFQNNGVVDDSQLPKDRFSAERLKGVDSTLKIQPAKLEDSAVYLCASRSGNNEQFFGPGTRLTVL.

This clonotype appeared many times. The rearrangement uses TRBV6-5 and TRBJ2-3; a possible D gene is TRBD2 (5 bases). Germline V CDR1 and CDR2: MNHEY, SVGAGI. V lost 2 bases and J lost 0, with 12 bases in between. This CDR3 has 16 amino acids. The DNA for the CDR3 is TGTGCCAGCAGTTACATCGGGAAATTAAGCACAGATACGCAGTATTTT. Translating it yields CASSYIGKLSTDTQYF.

This chain connects TRBV29-1 to TRBJ2-5; perhaps D is TRBD1 or TRBD2 (5 bases each). V was trimmed by 5 bases and J by 5 bases, leaving 12 bases between them. This CDR3 comprises 12 residues. The germline CDR1 and CDR2 sequences are SQVTM and ANQGSEA. Here the CDR3 DNA reads TGCAGCGTTCTAGCTTGGGGGGAGACCCAGTACTTC. Its translation is CSVLAWGETQYF.

The chain employs TRBV5-1 and TRBJ2-5; 11 positions agree with TRBD2. CDR1 SGHRS and CDR2 YFSETQ come from the germline V gene. The V gene end was trimmed by 5 bases and the J gene end by 13 bases; junction bases not matched to a gene: 7. The CDR3 sequence is 12 residues long. DNA of the CDR3: TGCGCCAGCAGGGAACCGGGACTAGCGGTGTACTTC. Translated: CASREPGLAVYF.

This rearrangement joins TRBV3-1 to TRBJ2-4; either TRBD1 or TRBD2 may supply D (5 bases each). The J call may not be correct, given that the DNA end is closer to TRBJ2-5. CDR3 length: 13 residues. The V gene's germline CDR1 is LGHDT and CDR2 YNNKEL (reference sequence). CDR3: CASSQGEGKTQYF. The CDR3 DNA reads as TGTGCCAGCAGCCAAGGTGAGGGGAAGACCCAGTACTTC.

The chain carries TRBV28 and TRBJ1-2; D unresolved. The CDR3 extends over 15 amino acids. The V gene lost 2 bases and the J gene lost 1 base, with 11 bases spanning the gap. The germline V gene encodes CDR1 MDHEN and CDR2 SYDVKM. CDR3 loop: CASSLEERLNYGYTF. Written as DNA, the CDR3 is TGTGCCAGCAGTTTAGAGGAGAGACTTAACTATGGCTACACCTTC.

The gene calls are TRBV4-1 and TRBJ1-5, with 7 bases aligning to TRBD1. The CDR3 has 15 residues. Germline V gene lookup returns CDR1 MGHRA and CDR2 YSYEKL. Trimming cost V 4 bases and J 5 bases; bases outside gene matches: 8. The CDR3 reads CASSPSQGRDQPQHF. CDR3 coding DNA: TGCGCCAGCAGCCCCTCACAGGGGCGGGATCAGCCCCAGCATTTT.

This clonotype was seen more than once but under ten times. This chain uses TRBV20-1 with TRBJ2-1; the D is unclear. Germline CDR1 is DFQATT and CDR2 is SNEGSKA (reference sequence). V lost 0 bases and J lost 0, with 15 bases in between. The CDR3 consists of 17 residues. The CDR3 spells CSARDLRSVRSYNEQFF. For the CDR3, the DNA is TGCAGTGCTAGAGATCTACGCAGCGTTCGCTCCTACAATGAGCAGTTCTTC.

This clonotype was picked up one time. The rearrangement links TRBV29-1 to TRBJ2-7, with TRBD2 matching 13 bases. Germline V gives CDR1 SQVTM, CDR2 ANQGSEA. J gave up 2 bases and V 6 bases, and 4 bases lay outside the gene matches. This CDR3 region has 14 residues. The CDR3 DNA sequence: TGCAGCGTCGCAACTAGCGGGAGGGCCTACGAGCAGTACTTC. This translates into CSVATSGRAYEQYF.

The J gene is TRBJ2-7, the V gene TRBV10-3; D is undetermined. V dropped 7 bases and J dropped 2 bases, with 6 bases sitting between them. Germline V gene sequence: CDR1 ENHRY, CDR2 SYGVKD. The CDR3 is made up of 11 amino acids. CDR3 sequence reads: CAIKGTYEQYF. DNA of the CDR3: TGTGCCATCAAAGGGACCTACGAGCAGTACTTC.

The rearrangement uses TRBV20-1 and TRBJ1-1, with a tentative D call TRBD1 (5 bases). The CDR3 runs to 15 residues. Germline CDR1 reads DFQATT; CDR2 reads SNEGSKA (reference sequence). Trimming stripped 2 bases from V and 0 bases from J, with 13 bases between. The CDR3 region is CSARIQGGLNTEAFF. The CDR3 DNA reads as TGCAGTGCTAGAATCCAGGGAGGCCTGAACACTGAAGCTTTCTTT.

This clonotype has a count of ten or more. This sequence joins TRBV5-1 and TRBJ2-5; unclear D gene. Per germline, CDR1 SGHRS and CDR2 YFSETQ. Trimming removed 4 bases at V and 0 bases at J, with 7 bases between. The CDR3 extends over 13 amino acids. DNA of the CDR3: TGCGCCAGCAGCCTTCCGTACCAAGAGACCCAGTACTTC. Residues: CASSLPYQETQYF.

The sample holds many counts of this clonotype. The chain recombines TRBV6-4 with TRBJ2-1; TRBD2 matches at 7 bases. CDR1 is MRHNA and CDR2 is SNTAGT in the germline V gene. The CDR3 has 18 amino acids. Trimming removed 8 bases from V and 0 bases from J; junction bases left unmatched: 16. The chain's CDR3 is CASPTDRGAGSSYNEQFF. The CDR3 region has the DNA TGTGCCAGCCCGACAGATCGAGGAGCGGGGAGCTCCTACAATGAGCAGTTCTTC.